This TCR beta chain was recorded in a study of blood T cell repertoires in COVID-19. On the study more broadly: Samples of COVID-19 (acute and convalescent) were obtained from the United States, Italy and Spain. Sources were T cells, B-cell-depleted T cells, or PBMCs; the material itself was cDNA or gDNA.

How the authors handled the data: How many nucleated cells were present was estimated from reference gene primer amplification. This table comes from immunoSEQ multiplex PCR, and its TCRdb copy is limited to in-frame clones, with some not included. From that table come the V and J calls and clone size; the DNA was used to work out D and trimming. Of under 450,000 clones in the sample, roughly 88% were seen once. Germline trimming cut 4 bases from V and 1 base from J; bases unmatched to any gene: 9. The CDR3 contains 16 residues. CDR1 is SGHRS, CDR2 YFSETQ, per germline. The chain couples TRBV5-1 to TRBJ2-3; 7 bases are a match to TRBD1. Sequencing used peripheral blood. The receptor was isolated from a woman in her forties or fifties with COVID-19, enrolled during active disease. CDR3 sequence: CASSGPRGLGTDTQYF. The DNA for the CDR3 is TGCGCCAGCAGCGGCCCAAGGGGGCTGGGCACAGATACGCAGTATTTT.